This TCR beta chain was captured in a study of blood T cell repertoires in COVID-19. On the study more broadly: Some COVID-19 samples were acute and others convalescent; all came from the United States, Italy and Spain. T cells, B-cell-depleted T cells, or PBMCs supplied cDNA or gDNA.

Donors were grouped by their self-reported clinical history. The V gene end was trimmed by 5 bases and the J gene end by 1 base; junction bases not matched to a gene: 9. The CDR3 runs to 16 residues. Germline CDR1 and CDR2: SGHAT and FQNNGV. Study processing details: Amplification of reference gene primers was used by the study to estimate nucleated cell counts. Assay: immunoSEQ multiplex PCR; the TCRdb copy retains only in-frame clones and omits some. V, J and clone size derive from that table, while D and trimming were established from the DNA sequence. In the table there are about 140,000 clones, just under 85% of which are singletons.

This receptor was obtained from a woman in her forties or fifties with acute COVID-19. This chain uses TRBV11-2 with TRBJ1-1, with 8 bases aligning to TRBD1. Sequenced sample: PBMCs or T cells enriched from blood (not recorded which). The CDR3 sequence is CASSPLPGQGNTEAFF. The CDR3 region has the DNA TGTGCCAGCAGCCCCCTTCCCGGACAGGGGAACACTGAAGCTTTCTTT.